This TCR beta chain is drawn from a study of T cells in Graves' hyperthyroidism and ophthalmopathy. This clonotype came up a few times. V lost 4 bases, J lost 7 bases, and 13 bases lay in between. This CDR3 contains 13 residues. Germline V gives CDR1 MNHNY, CDR2 SVGAGI (reference sequence). RNA transcripts were the template for amplifying TCR beta CDR3 regions. Primed by the HTBI set, a first-round RT-PCR was run on the TCR CDR3. MiXCR, run by TCRdb on the multiplex PCR reads, gives a single entry per CDR3 protein. The repertoire holds 700,000 to 950,000 distinct CDR3 sequences, with approximately 40% as singletons.

The V and J genes are TRBV6-6 and TRBJ1-2, with D possibly being TRBD1 (5 bases). The sequence came from a woman in her forties with Graves' hyperthyroidism. The source material was blood. The CDR3 reads CASSSSGTPGYTF. The CDR3 nucleotides are TGTGCCAGCAGTTCCTCCGGGACTCCTGGCTACACCTTC.